These 5 T cell receptor beta chains were sequenced from one sample in a study of shared T cell receptors in the human thymus. Clones were read by immunoSEQ multiplex PCR, and TCRdb kept only the in-frame ones, dropping some. The sample has approximately 400,000 clones, around 95% seen once. Sequences were obtained from thymocytes. These receptors were taken from a human donor.

The chain joins TRBV18 to TRBJ2-2, with TRBD1 as a possible D gene (6 bases). Germline CDR1 and CDR2: KGHSH and LQKENI. The length of the CDR3 is 16 residues. The germline V and J ends were trimmed by 4 bases and 2 bases, with 14 bases remaining between them. CDR3 coding DNA: TGTGCCAGCTCACTACCCGGGACACCAAACACCGGGGAGCTGTTTTTT. Protein product: CASSLPGTPNTGELFF.

The gene calls are TRBV2 and TRBJ1-2; D is undetermined. V lost 6 bases and J lost 0, with 20 bases in between. The CDR3 consists of 17 residues. CDR1 SNHLY and CDR2 FYNNEI come from the germline V gene. The CDR3 sequence is CASRCPSEGGANYGYTF. DNA of the CDR3: TGTGCCAGCAGATGTCCCTCAGAGGGTGGAGCTAACTATGGCTACACCTTC.

The chain joins TRBV5-1 to TRBJ2-7; D gene ambiguous. Germline lookup yields CDR1 SGHRS and CDR2 YFSETQ. The CDR3 length is 20 residues. V lost 4 bases to trimming and J lost 2 bases, with 31 bases between them. CDR3 sequence (DNA): TGCGCCAGCAGCCGCCGCGGCTTGGAAGGTCAATTAGATGTTGCCTACGAGCAGTACTTC. Protein sequence: CASSRRGLEGQLDVAYEQYF.

Comment on this clone: The junction differs from germline at one of its ends, possibly a read error. V is TRBV7-7 and J is TRBJ2-3; D might be TRBD2 (6 bases). This CDR3 is 16 amino acids long. Germline V lookup: CDR1 SSHAT, CDR2 FNYEAQ (reference sequence). Written as DNA, the CDR3 is TGTGCTAGCAGCCCCGGGGGAGGAGTTGGCACAGATACGCAGTATTTT. It codes for CASSPGGGVGTDTQYF.

This clone was counted a single time. The chain has TRBV6-1 and TRBJ1-5; D unresolved. The V gene lost 6 bases and the J gene lost 5 bases, with 8 bases spanning the gap. This CDR3 has 12 residues. Germline loops: CDR1 MNHNS, CDR2 SASEGT. The CDR3 is CASRGTDQPQHF. The CDR3 nucleotides are TGTGCCAGCAGAGGAACGGATCAGCCCCAGCATTTT.